This T cell receptor beta chain was captured in a study of patients and donors after allogeneic stem cell transplantation. TCRdb re-derived calls from the RT-PCR reads in MiXCR, one entry per CDR3 protein. The sample yields about 72,000 distinct CDR3 sequences, around a quarter seen once. The TCR originated in a human donor who was either an allogeneic HSCT recipient or a stem cell or donor lymphocyte infusion donor (not recorded which). It is not recorded whose cells these are; they may come from a transplant donor. The sequenced sample was blood, either unsorted or a sorted T cell fraction (not recorded which).

The DNA for the CDR3 is TGCAGTGCTAGAGATCAGGAGACAGCCGCCTACGAGCAGTACTTC. Translated, it gives CSARDQETAAYEQYF. V usage is TRBV20-1 and J usage is TRBJ2-7; TRBD1 is a possible D gene (5 bases). Germline V gene data show CDR1 as DFQATT and CDR2 as SNEGSKA (reference sequence). The ends were cut back, 0 bases at V and 2 bases at J, with 14 bases in the middle. CDR3 length: 15 residues.